The rows below give T cell receptor beta chains drawn from one sample of a study of blood T cell repertoires in COVID-19. Profiled with immunoSEQ multiplex PCR; TCRdb holds only in-frame clones, not every one. The sample holds around 260,000 clones, about 80% seen once. The sample consisted of peripheral blood. The receptors come from a person aged 70 to 85 with COVID-19, enrolled during active disease. The CDR3 runs from the conserved cysteine through the conserved F or W. D genes are given only for firm matches. Where a row states a size, it is once, few, many or the class of an expanded clone; other rows omit it.

length: 17; D: TRBD1; J: TRBJ2-1; size: few; V: TRBV6-2/TRBV6-3; DNA: TGTGCCAGCAGTTACCCCCGTCGACAGGGTCACTACAATGAGCAGTTCTTC; CDR3: CASSYPRRQGHYNEQFF
length: 16; D: TRBD1; J: TRBJ2-2; size: once; V: TRBV7-2; DNA: TGTGCCAGCAGCTTAGGGGACAGGGGATTTGGCGGGGAGCTGTTTTTT; CDR3: CASSLGDRGFGGELFF
length: 14; D: -; J: TRBJ1-5; size: once; V: TRBV18; DNA: TGTGCCAGCTCAACCTCGGAGGGTTTTCAGCCCCAGCATTTT; CDR3: CASSTSEGFQPQHF
length: 18; D: TRBD1; J: TRBJ1-5; size: -; V: TRBV19; DNA: TGTGCCAGTAGTATAGGTTTCAGGGGACAGGGGGCAGGTCAGCCCCAGCATTTT; CDR3: CASSIGFRGQGAGQPQHF
length: 16; D: TRBD2; J: TRBJ2-3; size: -; V: TRBV7-3; DNA: TGTGCCAGCAGCTTAGACGCGGGGGGTTCGATAGATACGCAGTATTTT; CDR3: CASSLDAGGSIDTQYF
length: 15; D: -; J: TRBJ2-1; size: -; V: TRBV19; DNA: TGTGCCAGTAGTTTTATGGCGGACTCCTACAATGAGCAGTTCTTC; CDR3: CASSFMADSYNEQFF
length: 13; D: -; J: TRBJ2-4; size: -; V: TRBV4-1; DNA: TGCGCCAGCAGCCAAGCCCCGAAAAACATTCAGTACTTC; CDR3: CASSQAPKNIQYF
length: 15; D: TRBD1; J: TRBJ2-3; size: -; V: TRBV6-2/TRBV6-3; DNA: TGTGCCAGCAGTGGGGGACAGGCGGGGACAGATACGCAGTATTTT; CDR3: CASSGGQAGTDTQYF
length: 14; D: TRBD1; J: TRBJ1-2; size: -; V: TRBV11-2; DNA: TGTGCCAGCAGCTTAGCCTGGACAGGGTACGGCTACACCTTC; CDR3: CASSLAWTGYGYTF
length: 15; D: TRBD2; J: TRBJ2-4; size: -; V: TRBV5-6; DNA: TGTGCCAGCAGCTTGGCTCCCGGGGGGAAAAACATTCAGTACTTC; CDR3: CASSLAPGGKNIQYF
length: 15; D: TRBD1; J: TRBJ1-2; size: -; V: TRBV5-4; DNA: TGTGCCAGCAGCACACCCCAGGGACAGAACTATGGCTACACCTTC; CDR3: CASSTPQGQNYGYTF
length: 14; D: -; J: TRBJ1-2; size: -; V: TRBV10-2; DNA: TGCGCCAGCAGAGAATCCCTGAACAGCTACGGCTACACCTTC; CDR3: CASRESLNSYGYTF
length: 16; D: TRBD1; J: TRBJ2-3; size: -; V: TRBV19; DNA: TGTGCCAGTAGTTTCCGGGACAGGGGGCTTACAGATACGCAGTATTTT; CDR3: CASSFRDRGLTDTQYF
length: 15; D: -; J: TRBJ2-7; size: -; V: TRBV18; DNA: TGTGCCAGCTCACCGATCCAGGCAGGGCCCTACGAGCAGTACTTC; CDR3: CASSPIQAGPYEQYF
length: 14; D: -; J: TRBJ1-1; size: -; V: TRBV19; DNA: TGTGCCAGCCGAAAAAGGGGTCGGTACACTGAAGCTTTCTTT; CDR3: CASRKRGRYTEAFF
length: 15; D: -; J: TRBJ2-3; size: -; V: TRBV9; DNA: TGTGCCAGCAGCGCATACAGGGTCGTAACAGATACGCAGTATTTT; CDR3: CASSAYRVVTDTQYF
length: 15; D: -; J: TRBJ1-5; size: -; V: TRBV28; DNA: TGTGCCAGCATGAAGTCAGGGCTTGACAATCAGCCCCAGCATTTT; CDR3: CASMKSGLDNQPQHF
length: 14; D: TRBD1; J: TRBJ1-1; size: -; V: TRBV18; DNA: TGTGCCAGCTCACGACAGGGACGGGACACTGAAGCTTTCTTT; CDR3: CASSRQGRDTEAFF
length: 13; D: TRBD1; J: TRBJ2-3; size: -; V: TRBV12-3/TRBV12-4; DNA: TGTGCCAGCACCCTCAGGGGGACAGATACGCAGTATTTT; CDR3: CASTLRGTDTQYF
length: 14; D: TRBD1; J: TRBJ2-1; size: -; V: TRBV30; DNA: TGTGCCTGGGACAGACAGGGTTACTACAATGAGCAGTTCTTC; CDR3: CAWDRQGYYNEQFF
length: 16; D: TRBD1; J: TRBJ1-5; size: -; V: TRBV6-6; DNA: TGTGCCACCTCCCTGGGGCGGGACAGGGGCAATCAGCCCCAGCATTTT; CDR3: CATSLGRDRGNQPQHF
length: 16; D: TRBD1; J: TRBJ1-2; size: once; V: TRBV28; DNA: TGTGCCAGCACCCCAACAGGGGGCCCCCGGAACTATGGCTACACCTTC; CDR3: CASTPTGGPRNYGYTF
length: 16; D: TRBD2; J: TRBJ2-5; size: -; V: TRBV7-2; DNA: TGTGCCAGCAGCTTAGATCCGGGAGGGGGATGGGAGACCCAGTACTTC; CDR3: CASSLDPGGGWETQYF
length: 17; D: -; J: TRBJ2-3; size: -; V: TRBV3-1/TRBV3-2; DNA: TGTGCCAGCAGCCGCCGGTTAGACGGGAATGCCGCAGATACGCAGTATTTT; CDR3: CASSRRLDGNAADTQYF
length: 14; D: -; J: TRBJ1-1; size: -; V: TRBV12-5; DNA: TGTGCTAGTGGAACGACAGGATACGACACTGAAGCTTTCTTT; CDR3: CASGTTGYDTEAFF
length: 14; D: TRBD2; J: TRBJ2-5; size: -; V: TRBV3-1/TRBV3-2; DNA: TGTGCCAGCAGCGTTGGGACTAGCCAAGAGACCCAGTACTTC; CDR3: CASSVGTSQETQYF
length: 14; D: -; J: TRBJ1-4; size: -; V: TRBV2; DNA: TGTGCCAGCAGTGTTTCCAGGATTAATGAAAAACTGTTTTTT; CDR3: CASSVSRINEKLFF
length: 14; D: TRBD1; J: TRBJ1-6; size: few; V: TRBV3-1/TRBV3-2; DNA: TGTGCCAGCAGCCAAGGGGACAGCAATTCACCCCTCCACTTT; CDR3: CASSQGDSNSPLHF
length: 13; D: -; J: TRBJ1-1; size: -; V: TRBV7-8; DNA: TGTGCCAGCAGCTTGGCACAGGGCTCTGAAGCTTTCTTT; CDR3: CASSLAQGSEAFF
length: 21; D: -; J: TRBJ2-2; size: -; V: TRBV5-1; DNA: TGCGCCAGCAGCTTCCCCCGCCCGGGACAGGGTGCGGGAGGAGGCACCGGGGAGCTGTTTTTT; CDR3: CASSFPRPGQGAGGGTGELFF
length: 17; D: TRBD1; J: TRBJ1-3; size: -; V: TRBV7-9; DNA: TGTGCCAGCAGCTTAAGTTTGGGACAGGGAACGTTCTACACCATATATTTT; CDR3: CASSLSLGQGTFYTIYF
length: 18; D: -; J: TRBJ1-5; size: -; V: TRBV7-8; DNA: TGTGCCAGCAGCTTATCCACAGGCGGTGGGTATAGCAATCAGCCCCAGCATTTT; CDR3: CASSLSTGGGYSNQPQHF
length: 15; D: TRBD1; J: TRBJ1-4; size: -; V: TRBV3-1/TRBV3-2; DNA: TGTGCCAGCAGACGCCGGGACAGGTCCAATGAAAAACTGTTTTTT; CDR3: CASRRRDRSNEKLFF
length: 14; D: TRBD1; J: TRBJ1-2; size: few; V: TRBV5-1; DNA: TGCGCCAGCAGCTTACAGGGGGCCGGCTATGGCTACACCTTC; CDR3: CASSLQGAGYGYTF
length: 17; D: -; J: TRBJ1-4; size: -; V: TRBV15; DNA: TGTGCCACCAGCAGAGATACGGGGTTTCCAACTAATGAAAAACTGTTTTTT; CDR3: CATSRDTGFPTNEKLFF
length: 15; D: -; J: TRBJ1-2; size: few; V: TRBV4-1; DNA: TGCGCCAGCAGCCAAGATGGGGGGGACCCCTATGGCTACACCTTC; CDR3: CASSQDGGDPYGYTF
length: 13; D: TRBD2; J: TRBJ2-7; size: -; V: TRBV6-5; DNA: TGTGCCATCCACTCTAGCGGGTCCTACGAGCAGTACTTC; CDR3: CAIHSSGSYEQYF
length: 16; D: TRBD2; J: TRBJ2-1; size: -; V: TRBV5-1; DNA: TGCGCCAGCAGCCCGACGACTAGCGGGATCGGTAATGAGCAGTTCTTC; CDR3: CASSPTTSGIGNEQFF
length: 18; D: TRBD2; J: TRBJ2-2; size: once; V: TRBV4-2; DNA: TGTGCCAGCAGCCAAGAGGTTAGCGGGGGGGCGTACACCGGGGAGCTGTTTTTT; CDR3: CASSQEVSGGAYTGELFF
length: 16; D: TRBD2; J: TRBJ2-7; size: -; V: TRBV5-1; DNA: TGCGCCAGCAGCTTGGAGCCCGGGACTAGAATAGTCGAGCAGTACTTC; CDR3: CASSLEPGTRIVEQYF
length: 16; D: -; J: TRBJ2-2; size: -; V: TRBV7-2; DNA: TGTGCCAGCAGCCAAAGGTTGAGCGGGAACACCGGGGAGCTGTTTTTT; CDR3: CASSQRLSGNTGELFF
length: 16; D: -; J: TRBJ1-4; size: -; V: TRBV5-5; DNA: TGTGCCAGCAGCTTGAGCTTTGGGCAGACTAATGAAAAACTGTTTTTT; CDR3: CASSLSFGQTNEKLFF
length: 13; D: -; J: TRBJ2-7; size: -; V: TRBV28; DNA: TGTGCCAGCAGGACGACAGGAATCTACGAGCAGTACTTC; CDR3: CASRTTGIYEQYF
length: 15; D: TRBD1; J: TRBJ2-2; size: -; V: TRBV11-2; DNA: TGTGCCAGCAGCTCCAGGGGGCGGGAAACCGGGGAGCTGTTTTTT; CDR3: CASSSRGRETGELFF
length: 16; D: -; J: TRBJ2-5; size: -; V: TRBV7-6; DNA: TGTGCCAGCAGCTTATCGAAGAGAGCTTACCAAGAGACCCAGTACTTC; CDR3: CASSLSKRAYQETQYF
length: 12; D: -; J: TRBJ2-6; size: -; V: TRBV28; DNA: TGTGCCAGCAAAGGGGCGGCCAACGTCCTGACTTTC; CDR3: CASKGAANVLTF
length: 14; D: -; J: TRBJ1-1; size: -; V: TRBV3-1/TRBV3-2; DNA: TGTGCCAGCAGCCCCACGGGGAAGAACACTGAAGCTTTCTTT; CDR3: CASSPTGKNTEAFF
length: 14; D: -; J: TRBJ1-3; size: -; V: TRBV6-1; DNA: TGTGCCAGCAGTGAAGTCCGGGAAAAAGGCGGCCTATATTTT; CDR3: CASSEVREKGGLYF
length: 12; D: -; J: TRBJ1-2; size: -; V: TRBV3-1/TRBV3-2; DNA: TGTGCCAGCAGCCAAGACCGCTATGGCTACACCTTC; CDR3: CASSQDRYGYTF
length: 15; D: -; J: TRBJ2-5; size: -; V: TRBV2; DNA: TGTGCCAGCAAAACGACTTCGGGGTGGCAAGAGACCCAGTACTTC; CDR3: CASKTTSGWQETQYF
length: 15; D: -; J: TRBJ2-7; size: -; V: TRBV27; DNA: TGTGCCAGCCGCCCCAAGGGGCAGAGCTCCTACGAGCAGTACTTC; CDR3: CASRPKGQSSYEQYF